This T cell receptor beta chain appears in the sequencing data of a study of T cell responses to AZD1222 COVID-19 vaccine. Looked up from germline, CDR1 is SGHAT and CDR2 is FQNNGV. The CDR3 totals 15 residues. V dropped 1 base and J dropped 3 bases, with 10 bases sitting between them. TCRdb keeps only in-frame clones here, not all; method: immunoSEQ multiplex PCR. Altogether 95,000 to 150,000 clones are present, 70% to 90% being singletons, with the ten largest covering 25% to 30%. Material: peripheral blood, obtained on day 0 of AZD1222 vaccination. The rearrangement joins TRBV11-2 to TRBJ2-1; TRBD2 might be the D (6 bases). The TCR comes from an adult in good health. CDR3 sequence reads: CASSLAGVSYNEQFF. DNA of the CDR3: TGTGCCAGCAGCTTAGCGGGGGTGAGCTACAATGAGCAGTTCTTC.